The 9 T cell receptor beta chains given below trace back to one sample, sequenced in a study of cytomegalovirus exposure and HLA in healthy donors. Use of 60 Vbeta and 13 Jbeta primers characterized the PCR. Sequencing used immunoSEQ multiplex PCR; TCRdb keeps in-frame clones, though not all of them. This repertoire shows about 170,000 clones, around three quarters found once; its top ten account for under 2.5%. Sequencing input: PBMCs. These receptors originate from a woman in her 30s in good health and CMV-seropositive.

This clone was seen more than once but under ten times. The chain uses TRBV19 and TRBJ2-5, with TRBD1 matching over 9 bases. In germline, CDR1 is LNHDA, CDR2 SQIVND (reference sequence). Unmatched junction bases numbered 0, after V lost 8 bases and J lost 2 bases. The CDR3 is 12 residues long. CDR3 coding DNA: TGTGCCAGTGGGACAGGGCAAGAGACCCAGTACTTC. It codes for CASGTGQETQYF.

The chain recombines TRBV7-9 with TRBJ2-7; 9 positions match TRBD1. CDR1 and CDR2 from the germline V gene are SEHNR and FQNEAQ (reference sequence). The CDR3 has 15 residues. V shed 0 bases, J shed 4 bases, and the junction held 4 bases outside the gene matches. The CDR3: CASSLAGQGKYEQYF. The CDR3 coding sequence is TGTGCCAGCAGCTTAGCGGGACAGGGAAAATACGAGCAGTACTTC.

The chain has TRBV6-1 and TRBJ1-2; tentatively, D is TRBD1 (5 bases). Trimming shortened V by 8 bases and J by 0 bases, and 13 bases separated the two germline ends. Per the germline V gene, CDR1 is MNHNS and CDR2 is SASEGT. This CDR3 comprises 14 residues. Here the CDR3 DNA reads TGTGCCAGCGGAGGGGTTCAAGCTAACTATGGCTACACCTTC. Its protein is CASGGVQANYGYTF.

V and J are TRBV14 and TRBJ2-7; perhaps TRBD1 as D (6 bases). Trimming stripped 4 bases from V and 6 bases from J, with 13 bases between. Germline V CDR1 and CDR2: SGHDN, FVKESK. The CDR3 runs to 13 residues. CDR3 amino acids: CASSPQGTSEQYF. For the CDR3, the DNA is TGTGCCAGCAGCCCTCAGGGGACCTCCGAGCAGTACTTC.

The chain links TRBV18 to TRBJ1-1, with D perhaps matching TRBD1 (6 bases). Trimming took 4 bases from V and 0 from J, leaving 12 bases between them. The germline V gene has CDR1 KGHSH and CDR2 LQKENI. This CDR3 region has 15 residues. Here the CDR3 reads CASSLYRDLNTEAFF. CDR3 sequence (DNA): TGTGCCAGCTCACTATACAGGGATTTGAACACTGAAGCTTTCTTT.

This clone has a handful of counts. The V and J genes are TRBV2 and TRBJ2-7; 7 bases map to TRBD1. This CDR3 region has 12 residues. The germline V gene encodes CDR1 SNHLY and CDR2 FYNNEI. After removal of 6 bases from V and 2 bases from J, the junction contained 1 base not matched to a gene. The CDR3 is CASRTGTYEQYF. As DNA, the CDR3 is TGTGCCAGCAGGACAGGGACCTACGAGCAGTACTTC. Full variable domain (missing parts from reference TRBV2 and TRBJ2-7): EPEVTQTPSHQVTQMGQEVILRCVPISNHLYFYWYRQILGQKVEFLVSFYNNEISEKSEIFDDQFSVERPDGSNFTLKIRSTKLEDSAMYFCASRTGTYEQYFGPGTRLTVT.

To note about this clone: A junction end diverges from the germline sequence, so it may reflect a read error. The chain is built from TRBV6-5 and TRBJ1-5, with TRBD1 matching over 8 bases. Germline V gene lookup returns CDR1 MNHEY and CDR2 SVGAGI. This CDR3 has 14 amino acids. Here the CDR3 DNA reads TGTGCCAGCATTTACCAGGGGGCGAAACAGCCCCAGCATTTT. The encoded protein is CASIYQGAKQPQHF.

CDR3 region: CASSAEGFGANTIYF. Written as DNA, the CDR3 is TGTGCCAGCAGCGCGGAGGGATTTGGAGCGAACACCATATATTTT. The J gene is TRBJ1-3, the V gene TRBV9, with D unclear. V was trimmed by 3 bases and J by 7 bases, leaving 17 bases between them. CDR3 length: 15 residues. From germline, CDR1 is SGDLS and CDR2 YYNGEE.

This clone was observed a handful of times. The chain combines TRBV27 with TRBJ1-1; possibly TRBD1 for D (5 bases). CDR3 length equals 13 residues. Trimming cost V 10 bases and J 4 bases, with 16 bases left between them. Germline CDR1 is MNHEY and CDR2 is SMNVEV (reference sequence). The CDR3 DNA reads as TGTGCCACCGCCCGGGGGGGGACCACTGAAGCTTTCTTT. Translated: CATARGGTTEAFF.